The following is a TCR beta chain sequence with its context. No cognate antigen has been identified for it. Base qualities are not recorded, but no much larger clone differs from it by a single base. TCRbeta CDR3 regions were amplified from genomic DNA using the immunoSEQ Assay, a bias-controlled multiplex PCR. As for the original processing: The number of nucleated cells in each sample was estimated from the amplification of reference gene primers within the assay. To quantify the absolute abundance of each unique TCRbeta CDR3 rearrangement, sequence reads were collapsed and filtered. For each sample, productive Simpson clonality was calculated as the square root of Simpson's diversity index over productive rearrangements. This is the immuneACCESS table as TCRdb keeps it, with only in-frame sequences that have V and J called. A part of the clones is gone; compared with another copy, unresolved V genes explain less than half, and the rest is unexplained. V and J calls and clone size are as listed in that table; D and trimming were resolved from the DNA. Present in this sample are about 100,000 clones, roughly 80% of which were seen just once. Around 15% of the sample lies in the top ten.

The collaborating institutions used their own protocols to collect whole blood in K2EDTA tubes. Collaborator samples were shipped for TCRbeta analysis as frozen whole blood, isolated PBMCs, or DNA extracted from either sample type. The data belong to a study of blood T cell repertoires in COVID-19 (TCRdb year 2020). Study-wide context: Samples from collaborators originated in the United States, Italy and Spain and spanned both the acute and convalescent phases of COVID-19. The prospective study material was composed of cDNA or gDNA derived from T cells, B-cell-depleted T cells, or PBMCs. The repertoires were released in a freely available public database meant as a resource for research on the immune response to SARS-CoV-2. The samples were drawn from two sources: the first 160 participants of the ongoing ImmuneRACE study, and over 950 subjects contributed by 6 global collaborators. The sample metadata nearly always contained a de-identified subject ID, COVID-19 status, age in years and sex. The dataset comprised deeply sampled blood TCRbeta repertoires from subjects exposed to, actively infected with, or recovered from COVID-19. Where available, HLA class I and class II types were obtained from metadata supplied by the sample provider rather than from assay-based typing.

From the germline V gene, CDR1 is SGHRS and CDR2 is YFSETQ. There are 14 amino acids in the CDR3, from cysteine to phenylalanine inclusive. This entry keeps only the CDR3 DNA: 42 bases, framed from base 1. V lost 4 bases and J lost 6 bases, and the count of bases not matched to a germline gene is 3. The investigation overall reported the following: Clinical and demographic metadata were provided uncurated, with the amount varying by source and participant.

What was sequenced was peripheral blood. The V and J genes are TRBV5-1 and TRBJ1-4; 10 central nucleotides agree with TRBD1. The receptor was derived from a man aged 45-65 years with active or convalescent COVID-19. The CDR3 protein is CASSDGTGDEKLFF. The DNA reads TGCGCCAGCAGCGACGGGACAGGGGATGAAAAACTGTTTTTT.